The source of this T cell receptor beta chain is a study of CD8 T cells in ankylosing spondylitis. General observations from the study: A TCR beta motif made of about 8 highly homologous variants seemed typical of ankylosing spondylitis blood.

A single record per CDR3 protein comes from TCRdb applying MiXCR to the 5' RACE reads. Here the sample spans about 440,000 distinct CDR3 sequences, roughly 18% being singletons. The CDR3 is 12 amino acids. The germline CDR1 and CDR2 sequences are GTSNPN and SVGIG (reference sequence). V was pared by 0 bases and J by 11 bases, with 13 bases between. Regarding this clonotype: Its specificity is not known.

The specimen was blood, either unsorted or a sorted T cell fraction (not recorded which). The receptor comes from a male donor with ankylosing spondylitis. The J gene is TRBJ1-1, the V gene TRBV30; D call uncertain. The CDR3 reads CAWSVTTREAFF. CDR3 bases: TGTGCCTGGAGTGTAACGACAAGAGAGGCTTTCTTT. Combining the CDR3 with reference TRBV30 and TRBJ1-1 gives the whole variable domain SQTIHQWPATLVQPVGSPLSLECTVEGTSNPNLYWYRQAAGRGLQLLFYSVGIGQISSEVPQNLSASRPQDRQFILSSKKLLLSDSGFYLCAWSVTTREAFFGQGTRLTVV.